Included here is one T cell receptor beta chain sequence, with context. The sample comes from a study of blood T cell repertoires in COVID-19. For the study at large: There were acute and convalescent COVID-19 samples, and they came from the United States, Italy and Spain. Sources were T cells, B-cell-depleted T cells, or PBMCs; the material itself was cDNA or gDNA.

TCRdb's copy holds only in-frame clones and misses some; the assay was immunoSEQ multiplex PCR. This sample has roughly 30,000 clones, with roughly 80% found just once. Germline CDR1 and CDR2: SGDLS and YYNGEE. CDR3 length: 12 amino acids. Trimming cost V 0 bases and J 4 bases, with 3 bases left between them. This receptor was identified in a woman aged 60-75 years with acute or convalescent COVID-19. The chain couples TRBV9 to TRBJ2-3, with D uncertain. Sequenced material: peripheral blood. The CDR3 sequence: CASSVGADTQYF. The CDR3 region has the DNA TGTGCCAGCAGCGTAGGCGCAGATACGCAGTATTTT.